These T cell receptor beta chains were read from a single sample in a study of blood T cell repertoires in COVID-19. Some clones are missing from TCRdb's copy, which holds only in-frame ones; the method was immunoSEQ multiplex PCR. Of 95,000 to 110,000 clones in the sample, around nine tenths were seen once. The sample consisted of peripheral blood. The origin of the receptors is a human donor in a cohort sampled during active COVID-19. CDR3s include the opening cysteine and the closing phenylalanine or tryptophan. A D gene is named only where the DNA matches it firmly. Clone sizes are given selectively: once, few, many, or a class where the clone is expanded.

size	J	V	D	DNA	CDR3
once	TRBJ2-7	TRBV9	TRBD1	TGTGCCAGCAGCTCCGAAGGGACAGTTCTAGACGAGCAGTACTTC	CASSSEGTVLDEQYF
NA	TRBJ2-5	TRBV5-1	NA	TGCGCCAGCAGCCGAGCTAGCACCCAAGAGACCCAGTACTTC	CASSRASTQETQYF
NA	TRBJ2-1	TRBV30	TRBD2	TGTGCCCGCCTCCCACTAGCGGGAGAAAAATACAATGAGCAGTTCTTC	CARLPLAGEKYNEQFF
NA	TRBJ1-5	TRBV9	NA	TGTGCCAGCAGTGAGGGATCGGGCAATCAGCCCCAGCATTTT	CASSEGSGNQPQHF
NA	TRBJ2-3	TRBV2	TRBD2	TGTGCCAGCAGTGTAGATCTTGGAGGGAGGGAGCCCGCAGATACGCAGTATTTT	CASSVDLGGREPADTQYF
few	TRBJ1-2	TRBV25-1	NA	TGTGCCAGCAGTGATGGCGGGATCTATGGCTACACCTTC	CASSDGGIYGYTF
NA	TRBJ1-2	TRBV9	NA	TGTGCCAGCAGCGTAGGGGAAGGAGGCAACCACTATGGCTACACCTTC	CASSVGEGGNHYGYTF
NA	TRBJ2-7	TRBV5-4	TRBD2	TGTGCCAGCAGCTTCAAGGGACTAGCTAAGAACTACGAGCAGTACTTC	CASSFKGLAKNYEQYF
NA	TRBJ2-7	TRBV7-9	TRBD1	TGTGCCAGCAGCATGGGGGGGACAGGGGCAACCTACGAGCAGTACTTC	CASSMGGTGATYEQYF
NA	TRBJ1-6	TRBV6-5	NA	TGTGCCAGCAGTTACTCGGCAAGCGGGGATCGACACTTT	CASSYSASGDRHF
NA	TRBJ2-3	TRBV9	NA	TGTGCCAGCAGCGTAAGAGCTCAGGGGACCGATACGCAGTATTTT	CASSVRAQGTDTQYF
NA	TRBJ1-1	TRBV27	NA	TGTGCCAGCAGTTTATCGCAGGGGAACACTGAAGCTTTCTTT	CASSLSQGNTEAFF
NA	TRBJ1-2	TRBV29-1	TRBD1	TGCAGCGTTGAAAGACAGGGCTTAAGCTACACCTTC	CSVERQGLSYTF
NA	TRBJ2-1	TRBV29-1	NA	TGCAGCGGGGGTGGGGGCCAAAGCTCCTACAATGAGCAGTTCTTC	CSGGGGQSSYNEQFF
NA	TRBJ2-7	TRBV11-1	TRBD1	TGTGCCAGCAGCTTAGCGGGGACAGGCAAGGGCGAGCAGTACTTC	CASSLAGTGKGEQYF
NA	TRBJ2-6	TRBV7-2	TRBD2	TGTGCCAGCAGCCATAGCGGGGGGAGCTCTGGGGCCAACGTCCTGACTTTC	CASSHSGGSSGANVLTF
few	TRBJ2-7	TRBV6-2/TRBV6-3	NA	TGTGCCAGCAGTTGGGACAGCGGGAGCTACGAGCAGTACTTC	CASSWDSGSYEQYF
NA	TRBJ1-6	TRBV4-1	NA	TGCGCCAGCAGCCCCTCGGTTGCTAGCTCCTATAATTCACCCCTCCACTTT	CASSPSVASSYNSPLHF
NA	TRBJ1-2	TRBV6-5	TRBD1	TGTGCCAGCAGAGGGGACAGGTCCCTAAACTATGGCTACACCTTC	CASRGDRSLNYGYTF
NA	TRBJ2-3	TRBV9	TRBD2	TGTGCCAGCAGCGTGGTCGGAGAGGGGAGGGTTGGTACGCAGTATTTT	CASSVVGEGRVGTQYF
NA	TRBJ2-1	TRBV5-4	TRBD2	TGTGCCAGCAGCTCTGGGCGCCTAGCGGGACTCTACAATGAGCAGTTCTTC	CASSSGRLAGLYNEQFF
NA	TRBJ2-7	TRBV7-2	NA	TGTGCCAGCAGCTTAAATCTAGCCGGGAACGAGCAGTACTTC	CASSLNLAGNEQYF
NA	TRBJ1-2	TRBV2	NA	TGTGCCATCGTCGGCAGGGGTGGGGGCTATGGCTACACCTTC	CAIVGRGGGYGYTF
NA	TRBJ2-7	TRBV11-2	TRBD1	TGTGCCAGCAGCCTCCGAGCACGACAGGGGATGGGCGAGCAGTACTTC	CASSLRARQGMGEQYF
NA	TRBJ1-6	TRBV18	NA	TGTGCCAGCTCACCAAGGCAGAGGAATAATTCACCCCTCCACTTT	CASSPRQRNNSPLHF
NA	TRBJ2-3	TRBV21-1	NA	TGTGCCGGTAAGACCGGGGTGTTTGCAGATACGCAGTATTTT	CAGKTGVFADTQYF
NA	TRBJ2-2	TRBV18	TRBD2	TGTGCCAGCTCCGGGACTAGCGGGAGCACCGGGGAGCTGTTTTTT	CASSGTSGSTGELFF
NA	TRBJ1-2	TRBV4-3	NA	TGCGCCAGCAGCCCGAGGGCAGGGACTTACTATGGCTACACCTTC	CASSPRAGTYYGYTF
NA	TRBJ2-1	TRBV4-1	TRBD2	TGCGCCACCCGTCCTAGCGGGGTTGTAAATGAGCAGTTCTTC	CATRPSGVVNEQFF
NA	TRBJ2-2	TRBV7-3	NA	TGTGCCAGCAGCTTACGCGGGGGCGACGGGGAGCTGTTTTTT	CASSLRGGDGELFF
NA	TRBJ1-1	TRBV30	NA	TGTGCCTGGAGCGGCGTTCGGACAGAAGCTTTCTTT	CAWSGVRTEAFF
NA	TRBJ2-5	TRBV7-2	TRBD1	TGTGCCAGCAGCCCAGGGGGCAGGCGGGAGACCCAGTACTTC	CASSPGGRRETQYF
NA	TRBJ1-1	TRBV7-8	TRBD1	TGTGCCAGCAGCTTAGGGGGGACAGTGGGCAAAACTGAAGCTTTCTTT	CASSLGGTVGKTEAFF
NA	TRBJ1-5	TRBV28	TRBD1	TGTGCCAGCAGTATCGGACAGGGGACAAAAAGCGGCAATCAGCCCCAGCATTTT	CASSIGQGTKSGNQPQHF
NA	TRBJ2-1	TRBV4-1	TRBD2	TGCGCCAGCAGAGCCGGGACTAGCGGGACATACAATGAGCAGTTCTTC	CASRAGTSGTYNEQFF
NA	TRBJ2-7	TRBV7-2	TRBD2	TGTGCCAGCAGCAGCCAGCGGGGGAACTACGAGCAGTACTTC	CASSSQRGNYEQYF
NA	TRBJ2-7	TRBV28	TRBD1	TGTGCCAGCAGTTCATCCGGGACAGCCGATTACTACGAGCAGTACTTC	CASSSSGTADYYEQYF
NA	TRBJ1-3	TRBV3-1/TRBV3-2	NA	TGTGCCAGCAGCCAAGTCACTTTGATTACTGGAAACACCATATATTTT	CASSQVTLITGNTIYF
NA	TRBJ1-1	TRBV19	NA	TGTGCCAGCTCCAGAAACACTGAAGCTTTCTTT	CASSRNTEAFF
NA	TRBJ1-5	TRBV6-2/TRBV6-3	TRBD1	TGTGCCAGCAGTCCCAGGGGGCTCGGCAATCAGCCCCAGCATTTT	CASSPRGLGNQPQHF
once	TRBJ1-1	TRBV3-1/TRBV3-2	TRBD1	TGTGCCAGCAGCCACAATATGGGACAGGGGCGAATTAACACTGAAGCTTTCTTT	CASSHNMGQGRINTEAFF
NA	TRBJ1-2	TRBV18	TRBD1	TGTGCCAGCTCACGAACAGGGGAATATGGCTACACCTTC	CASSRTGEYGYTF
NA	TRBJ1-1	TRBV10-3	TRBD1	TGTGCCCACGGCATCGGGACAGGGGTTTTTGAGGCTTTCTTT	CAHGIGTGVFEAFF
NA	TRBJ2-5	TRBV12-3/TRBV12-4	NA	TGTGCCAGCAGCGGGGAGACCCAGTACTTC	CASSGETQYF
NA	TRBJ2-1	TRBV5-1	TRBD1	TGCGCCAGCAGCGGAACGACAGGGGGCGACTACAATGAGCAGTTCTTC	CASSGTTGGDYNEQFF
NA	TRBJ2-5	TRBV5-1	NA	TGCGCCAGCTGGAGCTCACTTGGAGAGACCCAGTACTTC	CASWSSLGETQYF
NA	TRBJ2-1	TRBV3-1/TRBV3-2	TRBD2	TGTGCCAGCAGCCAAGAGAACTTAGCGGGGGCGTACTACAATGAGCAGTTCTTC	CASSQENLAGAYYNEQFF
NA	TRBJ1-1	TRBV5-4	NA	TGTGCCAGCAGCTTCGGACAGCTGAACACTGAAGCTTTCTTT	CASSFGQLNTEAFF
NA	TRBJ2-4	TRBV4-1	NA	TGCGCCAGCAGCCAAGATCGTCTAGTCCTAGCCAAAAACATTCAGTACTTC	CASSQDRLVLAKNIQYF
NA	TRBJ1-3	TRBV2	NA	TGTGCCAGTCAACAGATAACCTCTGGAAACACCATATATTTT	CASQQITSGNTIYF
few	TRBJ1-2	TRBV5-4	NA	TGTGCCAGCAGCTCCGGGACACTTAACTATGGCTACACCTTC	CASSSGTLNYGYTF
NA	TRBJ1-1	TRBV7-8	NA	TGTGCCAGCAGCTTAGCTGCCCCGTACGGTGAAGCTTTCTTT	CASSLAAPYGEAFF